The rows below give T cell receptor beta chains drawn from one sample of a study of T cells expressing NK-cell markers. TCRdb re-called the 5' RACE reads and catalogs CDR3 proteins one per entry, DNA excluded. The repertoire table contains about 460,000 distinct CDR3 sequences. The material sequenced was blood T cells: a sorted CD56 or NKG2C T cell subset, CD4+ or CD8+ T cells, or bulk PBMC T cells (not recorded which). The receptors derive from a woman aged 50 to 65 in good health. Each CDR3 is given with its conserved first and last residue.

V: TRBV24-1; J: TRBJ2-3; CDR3: CATSDRLAENTQYF
V: TRBV11-2; J: TRBJ2-1; CDR3: CASSLLPTSGWRDEQFF
V: TRBV20-1; J: TRBJ2-2; CDR3: CSASMQLTGELFF
V: TRBV7-2; J: TRBJ2-2; CDR3: CASSSRRQGATGELFF
V: TRBV7-2; J: TRBJ1-2; CDR3: CASSLGGRFYGYTF
V: TRBV5-1; J: TRBJ2-1; CDR3: CASSQGGSSGPNEQFF
V: TRBV20-1; J: TRBJ1-1; CDR3: CSARTGRRTEAFF
V: TRBV11-2; J: TRBJ2-5; CDR3: CASSFQGGNQETQYF
V: TRBV12-5; J: TRBJ2-1; CDR3: CASGPLTSAEQFF
V: TRBV2; J: TRBJ2-1; CDR3: CASMDLGSSGSILYEQFF
V: TRBV3-1; J: TRBJ2-3; CDR3: CASSRSGRGGTADTQYF
V: TRBV5-1; J: TRBJ2-7; CDR3: CASKFLSEGSEQYF
V: TRBV11-1; J: TRBJ2-2; CDR3: CASSLEAAGELFF
V: TRBV20-1; J: TRBJ2-3; CDR3: CSASPSGQGLTDTQYF
V: TRBV20-1; J: TRBJ2-1; CDR3: CSARNIGTGSNNEQFF
V: TRBV7-6; J: TRBJ2-7; CDR3: CASSTPGTNSYEQYF
V: TRBV7-8; J: TRBJ2-5; CDR3: CASSLYLGRATETQYF
V: TRBV27; J: TRBJ2-3; CDR3: CASSLGPSVNTQYF
V: TRBV6-5; J: TRBJ1-2; CDR3: CASGTRGQANYGYTF
V: TRBV6-1; J: TRBJ2-7; CDR3: CASRPSGGPEQYF